The 28 T cell receptor beta chains below come from one sample, sequenced in a study of shared clonotypes between healthy human individuals. Sequencing was performed with immunoSEQ multiplex PCR; in TCRdb, only in-frame clones are kept and a portion is missing. This sample has about 100,000 clones, with around 47% found just once. The sequencing input was PBMCs. The receptor source for this set is a woman in her 40s in good health. Some clones in this sample may be carry-over from other donors' samples.

The V and J genes are TRBV4-2 and TRBJ1-1; 10 bases agree with TRBD1. Germline trimming cut 5 bases from V and 3 bases from J; bases unmatched to any gene: 9. Germline V gene lookup returns CDR1 LGHNA and CDR2 YNFKEQ. The CDR3 consists of 16 residues. The CDR3 is CASSLGTGVEDTEAFF. CDR3 DNA sequence: TGTGCCAGCAGCTTGGGGACAGGGGTTGAGGACACTGAAGCTTTCTTT.

The V gene is TRBV4-3, the J gene TRBJ2-5, with D unclear. The end of the DNA aligns better with TRBJ2-7, so the J call may be wrong. The germline gives CDR1 LGHNA, CDR2 YSLEER. The CDR3 is 15 residues long. CDR3 amino acids: CASSQERVSLREQYF. Written as DNA, the CDR3 is TGCGCCAGCAGCCAAGAACGTGTGAGTTTGCGCGAGCAGTACTTC.

The chain employs TRBV6-5 and TRBJ2-6, with D maybe TRBD2 (5 bases). The CDR3 is 14 residues long. Germline-derived CDR1 and CDR2 are MNHEY and SVGAGI. Trimming shortened V by 6 bases and J by 2 bases, and 8 bases separated the two germline ends. The CDR3 loop is CASRTGTGANVLTF. CDR3 nucleotide sequence: TGTGCCAGCAGAACGGGGACTGGGGCCAACGTCCTGACTTTC.

This clone was found many times. The chain employs TRBV18 and TRBJ1-1; possibly TRBD1 for D (5 bases). The CDR3 spans 17 residues. Looked up from germline, CDR1 is KGHSH and CDR2 is LQKENI. The V gene lost 2 bases and the J gene lost 5 bases, with 21 bases spanning the gap. The CDR3 bases are TGTGCCAGCTCACCAGTGCATCGGGACTCGAGAGCAACTGAAGCTTTCTTT. Translating it yields CASSPVHRDSRATEAFF.

The sample holds many counts of this clone. The chain couples TRBV28 to TRBJ2-1, with 7 positions matching TRBD1. The CDR3 contains 15 residues. Trimming cost V 2 bases and J 6 bases; bases outside gene matches: 7. Germline CDR1 reads MDHEN; CDR2 reads SYDVKM. As DNA, the CDR3 is TGTGCCAGCAGTTTAATTGATCGGGACAGCAATGAGCAGTTCTTC. Its protein product is CASSLIDRDSNEQFF.

This clone was seen at least ten times. The chain couples TRBV18 to TRBJ2-6; no definite D call. CDR3 size: 15 residues. V lost 2 bases to trimming and J lost 1 base, with 6 bases between them. Germline V gene lookup returns CDR1 KGHSH and CDR2 LQKENI. CDR3 in amino acids: CASSPVVSGANVLTF. CDR3 DNA sequence: TGTGCCAGCTCACCAGTCGTGTCTGGGGCCAACGTCCTGACTTTC.

About this clone itself: The sample contains more than one DNA sequence encoding this CDR3. The V gene is TRBV7-9, the J gene TRBJ2-7; D is perhaps TRBD1 (5 bases). V was trimmed by 5 bases and J by 1 base, leaving 9 bases between them. The CDR3 extends over 13 amino acids. Germline V lookup: CDR1 SEHNR, CDR2 FQNEAQ (reference sequence). This chain's CDR3 is CASSPRQSYEQYF. CDR3 sequence (DNA): TGTGCCAGCAGCCCCCGACAGTCCTACGAGCAGTACTTC.

The table lists this clone with a few counts. The rearrangement uses TRBV4-3 and TRBJ2-3, with D possibly being TRBD2 (6 bases). CDR1 and CDR2 (germline): LGHNA, YSLEER. With 4 bases removed from V and 5 bases from J, the gap between germline ends came to 19 bases. CDR3 length: 16 amino acids. The CDR3 DNA follows: TGCGCCAGCAGCCCAAGCGGAAGGGGTAGCGGAGATACGCAGTATTTT. It yields the protein CASSPSGRGSGDTQYF.

On this clone: A single base separates this from a much larger clone, so it may be a read error. The chain combines TRBV4-2 with TRBJ1-3; D gene unclear. From germline, CDR1 is LGHNA and CDR2 YNFKEQ. The CDR3 is 14 residues long. The CDR3, as DNA: TGTGCCAGCAGTGTGACTTATTCTGGAAGCACCATATATTTT. It codes for CASSVTYSGSTIYF.

This clone was seen more than once but under ten times. The chain carries TRBV7-9 and TRBJ1-2; TRBD1 might be the D (6 bases). The CDR3 contains 13 residues. Germline V CDR1 and CDR2: SEHNR, FQNEAQ (reference sequence). Trimming shortened V by 1 base and J by 8 bases, and 11 bases separated the two germline ends. The CDR3 region is CASSLVRGNGYTF. CDR3 in DNA: TGTGCCAGCAGCTTAGTTAGGGGGAACGGCTACACCTTC.

This clone was found once. V gene TRBV30 combines with J gene TRBJ2-1; D might be TRBD1 or TRBD2, each matching 5 bases. Per germline, CDR1 GTSNPN and CDR2 SVGIG (reference sequence). The V gene lost 1 base and the J gene lost 6 bases, with 16 bases spanning the gap. The CDR3 is 15 residues long. The CDR3 is CAWSGGSSRFNEQFF. CDR3 DNA sequence: TGTGCCTGGAGTGGGGGGAGTTCCCGGTTCAATGAGCAGTTCTTC.

This chain connects TRBV30 to TRBJ2-4, with D unresolved. V dropped 1 base and J dropped 1 base, with 8 bases sitting between them. The CDR3 has 14 residues. CDR1 and CDR2 (germline): GTSNPN, SVGIG (reference sequence). The CDR3 region has the DNA TGTGCCTGGAGTGGGGCCAGGGCCAAAAACATTCAGTACTTC. The encoded protein is CAWSGARAKNIQYF.

This clone was recorded many times. The chain uses TRBV6-4 and TRBJ2-6, with unresolved D. The CDR3 extends over 15 amino acids. Per the germline V gene, CDR1 is MRHNA and CDR2 is SNTAGT. Trimming shortened V by 2 bases and J by 4 bases, and 9 bases separated the two germline ends. CDR3 DNA: TGTGCCAGCAGTGACGTGGGGTCCGGGGCCAACGTCCTGACTTTC. As protein: CASSDVGSGANVLTF.

This clone has more than one count but fewer than ten. This chain links TRBV5-1 with TRBJ2-7; TRBD1 matches at 7 bases. CDR3 length: 14 amino acids. The germline V gene encodes CDR1 SGHRS and CDR2 YFSETQ. The V and J ends lost 1 base and 5 bases, in that order; junction bases with no gene match: 6. In nucleotides, the CDR3 is TGCGCCAGCAGCTTGATCCCAGACAGGGACGAGCAGTACTTC. The encoded protein is CASSLIPDRDEQYF.

This clone was found many times. The chain combines TRBV28 with TRBJ2-1; unclear D gene. This CDR3 spans 12 amino acids. CDR1 and CDR2 from the germline V gene are MDHEN and SYDVKM. Trimming cost V 1 base and J 12 bases, with 10 bases left between them. The CDR3: CASSLLVERQFF. CDR3 bases: TGTGCCAGCAGTTTATTGGTCGAGAGGCAGTTCTTC.

This clone was counted once. Given a far larger clone just one base away, this is likely a sequencing read error. The chain is built from TRBV2 and TRBJ1-2, with D possibly matching TRBD1 (6 bases). Germline V gene data show CDR1 as SNHLY and CDR2 as FYNNEI. The CDR3 extends over 15 amino acids. The V end lost 3 bases, the J end lost 6 bases, and 17 bases lay between the germline ends. The CDR3 DNA reads as TGTGCCAGCAGTGAGGACGGGGGGCGTATGCATGGCTACACCTTC. Its translation: CASSEDGGRMHGYTF.

The chain recombines TRBV4-1 with TRBJ1-4, with a possible D match to TRBD1 (5 bases). CDR1 is MGHRA, CDR2 YSYEKL, per germline. V lost 3 bases, J lost 3 bases, and 8 bases lay in between. CDR3 size: 14 residues. CDR3 region: CASSHDSSNEKLFF. As DNA, the CDR3 is TGCGCCAGCAGCCACGACAGTTCTAATGAAAAACTGTTTTTT.

This clone occurred many times. Within the sample, other DNA sequences also encode this same CDR3. The V gene is TRBV29-1, the J gene TRBJ2-3; 9 bases map to TRBD2. V shed 4 bases and J 3 bases; nucleotides not matched to a gene: 8. Germline V gives CDR1 SQVTM, CDR2 ANQGSEA. The CDR3 totals 15 residues. This CDR3 is CSVGLAGEITDTQYF. CDR3 bases: TGCAGCGTTGGTTTAGCGGGAGAGATAACAGATACGCAGTATTTT.

There are a few counts of this clone. The genes are TRBV27 and TRBJ2-5, with TRBD2 as a possible D gene (6 bases). The end of the DNA aligns better with TRBJ2-7, so the J call may be wrong. Germline V gene lookup returns CDR1 MNHEY and CDR2 SMNVEV (reference sequence). The CDR3 is 15 amino acids. The CDR3 DNA is TGTGCCAGCAGTTTCACCCGGGACTCGACCTACGAGCAGTACTTC. It is translated as CASSFTRDSTYEQYF.

The chain links TRBV7-8 to TRBJ2-3; a weak D match, TRBD2 (6 bases). CDR1 SGHVS and CDR2 FQNEAQ come from the germline V gene. The V and J ends lost 3 bases and 5 bases respectively, with 15 bases between them. This CDR3 has 15 amino acids. CDR3 coding DNA: TGTGCCAGCAGCTTGGGAGGCGGGATAGGAGATACGCAGTATTTT. Its protein product is CASSLGGGIGDTQYF.

This clone was seen only once. This sequence joins TRBV7-9 and TRBJ2-5; 13 bases fit TRBD2. The V gene end was trimmed by 5 bases and the J gene end by 7 bases; junction bases not matched to a gene: 7. Germline V gene sequence: CDR1 SEHNR, CDR2 FQNEAQ (reference sequence). The CDR3 consists of 15 residues. The CDR3 here is CASSPGLAGELTQYF. The CDR3 DNA sequence: TGTGCCAGCAGCCCCGGACTAGCGGGGGAATTGACCCAGTACTTC.

The chain is built from TRBV27 and TRBJ2-5; 7 positions agree with TRBD1. The J call is doubtful: the DNA matches TRBJ2-7 better. Germline values: CDR1 MNHEY, CDR2 SMNVEV (reference sequence). The CDR3 runs 14 residues. The CDR3 DNA is TGTGCCAGCAGTTTAGACAGGGTTCGCTACGAGCAGTACTTC. Its translation: CASSLDRVRYEQYF.

This clone has just a few counts. The rearrangement links TRBV7-8 to TRBJ2-3; D is possibly TRBD2 (6 bases). The germline V and J ends were trimmed by 0 bases and 6 bases, with 16 bases remaining between them. Per germline, CDR1 SGHVS and CDR2 FQNEAQ. This CDR3 spans 16 amino acids. For the CDR3, the DNA is TGTGCCAGCAGCTTAGCGCTGGGCTTCGCGGGGGATACGCAGTATTTT. Its translation: CASSLALGFAGDTQYF.

This chain links TRBV6-5 with TRBJ2-3; 10 nucleotides align to TRBD2. The ends lost 2 bases at V and 2 bases at J; junction bases unmatched: 4. CDR1 is MNHEY and CDR2 is SVGAGI in the germline V gene. This CDR3 spans 16 amino acids. The CDR3 region is CASSYPGLAATDTQYF. CDR3 nucleotides: TGTGCCAGCAGTTACCCTGGACTAGCGGCCACAGATACGCAGTATTTT.

Notes on this clone: This specimen includes other DNA sequences encoding the same CDR3. The rearrangement joins TRBV30 to TRBJ2-1; 13 bases fit TRBD2. V lost 0 bases, J lost 9 bases, and 5 bases stayed unmatched. Per the germline V gene, CDR1 is GTSNPN and CDR2 is SVGIG (reference sequence). CDR3 length: 15 residues. CDR3: CAWSVGLAGLSEQFF. The CDR3 DNA is TGTGCCTGGAGTGTGGGACTAGCGGGATTGAGTGAGCAGTTCTTC. Using reference TRBV30 and TRBJ2-1 for the parts outside the CDR3, the full variable domain is SQTIHQWPATLVQPVGSPLSLECTVEGTSNPNLYWYRQAAGRGLQLLFYSVGIGQISSEVPQNLSASRPQDRQFILSSKKLLLSDSGFYLCAWSVGLAGLSEQFFGPGTRLTVL.

For this clone: A clone one base away is much larger, so this may be a read error. The chain employs TRBV4-1 and TRBJ2-1; TRBD2 matches at 9 bases. This CDR3 has 17 amino acids. Trimming cost V 4 bases and J 8 bases; bases outside gene matches: 15. Germline-derived CDR1 and CDR2 are MGHRA and YSYEKL. CDR3 nucleotide sequence: TGCGCCAGCAGCCCCCTGGCCGCAGCGGGGGGAGGCGATGAGCAGTTCTTC. Protein sequence: CASSPLAAAGGGDEQFF.

Ten or more counts support this clone. The chain has TRBV6-1 and TRBJ2-2; possible D gene TRBD1, 5 bases. Germline V gives CDR1 MNHNS, CDR2 SASEGT. V dropped 1 base and J dropped 5 bases, with 11 bases sitting between them. This CDR3 is 15 amino acids long. The CDR3 is CASSEVQGSTGELFF. The CDR3 nucleotides are TGTGCCAGCAGTGAAGTCCAGGGCTCTACCGGGGAGCTGTTTTTT.

This clone has ten or more counts. The V gene is TRBV6-6, the J gene TRBJ2-1; 7 nucleotides align to TRBD2. Trimming removed 6 bases from V and 8 bases from J; junction bases left unmatched: 13. CDR1 and CDR2 from the germline V gene are MNHNY and SVGAGI (reference sequence). The length of the CDR3 is 15 residues. The CDR3 sequence is CASSRTRIYLDEQFF. In nucleotides, the CDR3 is TGTGCCAGCAGCCGGACTAGAATATACCTCGATGAGCAGTTCTTC.